This record concerns one TCR beta chain sequence. Antigen unknown. CDR3 size: 14 residues. V gave up 5 bases and J gave up 5 bases; unmatched junction bases: 6. Germline V gene data show CDR1 as SGHVS and CDR2 as FQNEAQ. These data originate in a study of shared clonotypes between healthy human individuals. On the study more broadly: CD8 memory received one plate per donor, CD8 naive two, CD4 memory three and CD4 naive three.

Notes on the study in general: When compared with the clonotypes that were shared by all four sorted-subset donors, the non-shared clonotypes turned out to have lower generation probabilities.

When replicate PCRs were run on sorted subsets, they used around 0.2 ug DNA, 28,000 or so T cell genomes. This table comes from immunoSEQ multiplex PCR, and its TCRdb copy is limited to in-frame clones, with some not included. The repertoire holds 900,000 to 1,200,000 clones, with around 82% as singletons. The clonotype originates from a man between 18 and 29 years old in good health. Some clones in this sample may be carry-over from other donors' samples. The sequencing input was memory CD4+ T cells from PBMCs. The subset denotes: CD45RA-negative fraction. V and J are TRBV7-8 and TRBJ2-5; 9 bases align to TRBD1. The CDR3 loop is CASSRGQGYETQYF. CDR3 coding DNA: TGTGCCAGCAGCCGGGGACAGGGTTACGAGACCCAGTACTTC.